This passage covers 30 T cell receptor beta chains from one sample sequenced in a study of shared clonotypes between healthy human individuals. The repertoire was sequenced with immunoSEQ multiplex PCR; TCRdb's copy has only in-frame clones and lacks some. The sample consists of 2 million to 3 million clones, about 92% of them appearing once. Sequences were obtained from naive CD4+ T cells sorted from blood. Subset: CD45RA+ positively selected. These receptors originate from a man aged 18 to 30 in good health.

The rearrangement links TRBV30 to TRBJ1-2, with 7 bases that match TRBD1. CDR3 length: 15 amino acids. Per germline, CDR1 GTSNPN and CDR2 SVGIG (reference sequence). Trimming removed 0 bases from V and 4 bases from J; junction bases left unmatched: 8. This chain's CDR3 is CAWSVGSGGSYGYTF. CDR3 nucleotide sequence: TGTGCCTGGAGTGTCGGATCAGGGGGTTCCTATGGCTACACCTTC.

The CDR3 loop is CASSFGDRGYEQYF. The CDR3 nucleotides read TGTGCCAGCAGCTTTGGGGACAGGGGCTACGAGCAGTACTTC. J is TRBJ2-7 and V is TRBV7-9; TRBD1 aligns across 10 bases. CDR3 length: 14 residues. After removal of 3 bases from V and 3 bases from J, the junction contained 2 bases not matched to a gene. Germline V gives CDR1 SEHNR, CDR2 FQNEAQ (reference sequence).

J is TRBJ2-2 and V is TRBV4-1, with unresolved D. Germline CDR1 is MGHRA and CDR2 is YSYEKL. V lost 1 base and J lost 5, with 14 bases in between. The CDR3 is 16 amino acids. CDR3 sequence (DNA): TGCGCCAGCAGCCAAGTAGAGGCCAGCTCAACCGGGGAGCTGTTTTTT. It is translated as CASSQVEASSTGELFF.

The chain employs TRBV5-8 and TRBJ2-3; D may be TRBD1 (6 bases). The V end was cut by 1 base, the J end by 1 base, with 10 bases between. The germline V gene has CDR1 SGHTS and CDR2 YDEGEE. The CDR3 runs to 15 residues. CDR3 amino acids: CASSLTGRGTDTQYF. As DNA, the CDR3 is TGTGCCAGCAGCTTGACAGGGCGAGGCACAGATACGCAGTATTTT. Together with reference TRBV5-8 and TRBJ2-3, the CDR3 gives the full variable domain: EAGVTQSPTHLIKTRGQQATLRCSPISGHTSVYWYQQALGLGLQFLLWYDEGEERNRGNFPPRFSGRQFPNYSSELNVNALELEDSALYLCASSLTGRGTDTQYFGPGTRLTVL.

This clone showed up just once. V and J are TRBV10-3 and TRBJ2-7, with D possibly TRBD1 on 5 matching bases. CDR3 length: 13 residues. V was shortened by 7 bases and J by 0 bases, with 10 bases between the two germline ends. Germline V CDR1 and CDR2: ENHRY, SYGVKD. CDR3 in amino acids: CAIKQGDSYEQYF. DNA of the CDR3: TGTGCCATCAAGCAAGGGGACTCCTACGAGCAGTACTTC.

This chain joins TRBV7-2 and TRBJ1-2; D uncertain. Per the germline V gene, CDR1 is SGHTA and CDR2 is FQGNSA. This CDR3 is built from 12 residues. The ends were cut back, 5 bases at V and 4 bases at J, with 8 bases in the middle. This CDR3 reads CASSPTIYGYTF. In nucleotides, the CDR3 is TGTGCCAGCAGCCCCACTATCTATGGCTACACCTTC. Together with reference TRBV7-2 and TRBJ1-2, the CDR3 gives the full variable domain: GAGVSQSPSNKVTEKGKDVELRCDPISGHTALYWYRQSLGQGLEFLIYFQGNSAPDKSGLPSDRFSAERTGGSVSTLTIQRTQQEDSAVYLCASSPTIYGYTFGSGTRLTVV.

This rearrangement joins TRBV2 to TRBJ2-1; D is uncertain. Trimming took off 5 bases at V and 0 bases at J, with 5 bases between the two ends. From germline, CDR1 is SNHLY and CDR2 FYNNEI. The CDR3 is 13 amino acids. The CDR3 is CASSFDSYNEQFF. The CDR3 DNA follows: TGTGCCAGCAGTTTTGACTCCTACAATGAGCAGTTCTTC. Full variable domain (rest looked up from reference TRBV2 and TRBJ2-1): EPEVTQTPSHQVTQMGQEVILRCVPISNHLYFYWYRQILGQKVEFLVSFYNNEISEKSEIFDDQFSVERPDGSNFTLKIRSTKLEDSAMYFCASSFDSYNEQFFGPGTRLTVL.

This chain uses TRBV2 with TRBJ2-4; D may be TRBD1 (6 bases). The germline V gene has CDR1 SNHLY and CDR2 FYNNEI. Trimming removed 2 bases at V and 0 bases at J, with 11 bases between. The CDR3 is 16 amino acids. The CDR3 is CASSEYGGEAKNIQYF. CDR3 DNA: TGTGCCAGCAGTGAATATGGGGGCGAAGCCAAAAACATTCAGTACTTC.

This chain links TRBV28 with TRBJ2-5, with 7 bases that match TRBD2. The junction had 5 bases not matched to a gene; V was cut back by 7 bases and J by 3 bases. Germline values: CDR1 MDHEN, CDR2 SYDVKM. The CDR3 covers 13 residues. The chain's CDR3 is CASTTSAKETQYF. The CDR3 coding sequence is TGTGCCAGCACTACTAGCGCCAAAGAGACCCAGTACTTC.

The rearrangement joins TRBV19 to TRBJ1-2, with unresolved D. Germline CDR1 reads LNHDA; CDR2 reads SQIVND (reference sequence). This CDR3 is 15 amino acids long. Trimming took 4 bases from V and 3 from J, leaving 15 bases between them. Here the CDR3 reads CASSTRTGGDYGYTF. CDR3 DNA: TGTGCCAGTAGTACCCGGACGGGAGGTGACTATGGCTACACCTTC.

This clone has a handful of counts. The chain employs TRBV28 and TRBJ1-4; D unresolved. Germline V CDR1 and CDR2: MDHEN, SYDVKM. V was cut by 5 bases and J by 4 bases, with 14 bases left in between. The CDR3 consists of 15 residues. The CDR3 bases are TGTGCCAGCAGTCTCGACGGACGGTTTAATGAAAAACTGTTTTTT. It translates to CASSLDGRFNEKLFF.

The rearrangement links TRBV5-4 to TRBJ1-1; 7 bases map to TRBD1. The CDR3 has 16 residues. Germline lookup yields CDR1 SGHNT and CDR2 YYREEE (reference sequence). J gave up 1 base and V 4 bases, and 10 bases lay outside the gene matches. The CDR3 coding sequence is TGTGCCAGCAGCCCCAGACAGGGAACCGGGAACACTGAAGCTTTCTTT. This sequence encodes CASSPRQGTGNTEAFF.

V and J are TRBV13 and TRBJ1-3; tentatively, D is TRBD1 (5 bases). CDR3 length equals 16 residues. Germline V gene sequence: CDR1 PRHDT, CDR2 FYEKMQ (reference sequence). V was cut by 1 base and J by 4 bases, with 14 bases left in between. The CDR3 bases are TGTGCCAGCAGCTTAGAAGAGGGGCAGCAGGGAAACACCATATATTTT. Translating gives CASSLEEGQQGNTIYF.

This rearrangement joins TRBV6-6 to TRBJ2-5, with 10 bases aligning to TRBD2. CDR1 MNHNY and CDR2 SVGAGI come from the germline V gene (reference sequence). V shed 5 bases, J shed 4 bases, and the junction held 10 bases outside the gene matches. CDR3 length: 16 amino acids. The CDR3 DNA reads TGTGCCAGCAGTCCACCTAGCGGGAGTGGAGGAGAGACCCAGTACTTC. Translating it yields CASSPPSGSGGETQYF.

Details on this clone: This same CDR3 is encoded by further DNA sequences in the sample. The chain recombines TRBV10-3 with TRBJ2-1; 8 bases are a match to TRBD2. V was pared by 6 bases and J by 0 bases, with 1 base of the junction left unmatched. The CDR3 is made up of 14 amino acids. Germline-derived CDR1 and CDR2 are ENHRY and SYGVKD. The CDR3 DNA reads as TGTGCCATCAGCGGGACTAGCTCCTACAATGAGCAGTTCTTC. This codes for CAISGTSSYNEQFF.

This clone showed up just a few times. This chain connects TRBV9 to TRBJ1-1; D gene uncertain. The germline V and J ends were trimmed by 2 bases and 0 bases, with 8 bases remaining between them. In germline, CDR1 is SGDLS, CDR2 YYNGEE. CDR3 length: 14 amino acids. This chain's CDR3 is CASSVGLLNTEAFF. The CDR3 coding sequence is TGTGCCAGCAGCGTTGGACTTCTGAACACTGAAGCTTTCTTT.

CDR3 in amino acids: CASSLGQLTNEKLFF. CDR3 sequence (DNA): TGTGCCAGCAGCTTAGGACAGTTAACTAATGAAAAACTGTTTTTT. This rearrangement joins TRBV11-2 to TRBJ1-4; D might be TRBD1 (5 bases). Germline assignment: CDR1 SGHAT and CDR2 FQNNGV. V lost 1 base, J lost 1 base, and 7 bases lay in between. This CDR3 has 15 amino acids.

On this clone itself: The same CDR3 is also encoded by other DNA sequences in this sample. The chain joins TRBV6-5 to TRBJ1-4; D is undetermined. Trimming cost V 2 bases and J 0 bases, with 7 bases left between them. The CDR3 contains 15 residues. CDR1 and CDR2 from the germline V gene are MNHEY and SVGAGI. CDR3 region: CASSYGTATNEKLFF. The CDR3 coding sequence is TGTGCCAGCAGTTACGGTACAGCAACTAATGAAAAACTGTTTTTT.

The sample holds one count of this clone. This chain joins TRBV5-1 and TRBJ2-1; D ambiguous. Germline V lookup: CDR1 SGHRS, CDR2 YFSETQ. V lost 0 bases, J lost 7 bases, and 11 bases lay in between. The CDR3 spans 14 residues. CDR3 DNA sequence: TGCGCCAGCAGCTTGGAGGCAGTATGGAATGAGCAGTTCTTC. Residues: CASSLEAVWNEQFF.

The V and J genes are TRBV28 and TRBJ2-1; the match to TRBD1 covers 7 bases. V dropped 4 bases and J dropped 8; count of bases not matched to a gene: 11. There are 15 residues in the CDR3. CDR1 is MDHEN, CDR2 SYDVKM, per germline. CDR3 sequence: CASSYGDRAGHEQFF. CDR3 nucleotides: TGTGCCAGCAGTTACGGTGACAGGGCGGGCCATGAGCAGTTCTTC.

The chain joins TRBV4-1 to TRBJ1-1, with 7 bases that match TRBD1. Germline CDR1 and CDR2: MGHRA and YSYEKL. V was pared by 1 base and J by 4 bases, with 3 bases of the junction left unmatched. This CDR3 has 14 amino acids. Here the CDR3 reads CASSQAQGVTEAFF. In DNA, the CDR3 is TGCGCCAGCAGCCAAGCTCAGGGGGTCACTGAAGCTTTCTTT.

This clone appeared once. This chain uses TRBV4-1 with TRBJ2-3; 10 bases are a match to TRBD2. Germline V gives CDR1 MGHRA, CDR2 YSYEKL. This CDR3 region has 16 residues. Losses at the gene ends were 4 bases for V and 6 bases for J; bases not matched to a gene: 10. CDR3 residues: CASSPGLAAPMDTQYF. In DNA, the CDR3 is TGCGCCAGCAGCCCCGGACTAGCGGCCCCGATGGATACGCAGTATTTT.

This clone appeared a single time. The chain carries TRBV2 and TRBJ1-2; 7 bases line up with TRBD1. Germline CDR1 SNHLY, CDR2 FYNNEI. The CDR3 extends over 12 amino acids. J lost 8 bases, V lost 6 bases, and 6 bases had no gene match. The DNA for the CDR3 is TGTGCCAGCAGGGAGGGGGCGCCGGGCTACACCTTC. Protein sequence: CASREGAPGYTF. The full variable domain, completed using reference TRBV2 and TRBJ1-2, is EPEVTQTPSHQVTQMGQEVILRCVPISNHLYFYWYRQILGQKVEFLVSFYNNEISEKSEIFDDQFSVERPDGSNFTLKIRSTKLEDSAMYFCASREGAPGYTFGSGTRLTVV.

For this clone: Other nucleotide sequences from this sample produce the same CDR3. V and J are TRBV25-1 and TRBJ1-3, with D unclear. The CDR3 is 14 residues long. Germline V lookup: CDR1 MGHDK, CDR2 SYGVNS. The V gene lost 1 base and the J gene lost 6 bases, with 10 bases spanning the gap. CDR3 sequence reads: CASSELRFANTIYF. The CDR3 DNA reads TGTGCCAGCAGTGAATTAAGGTTCGCAAACACCATATATTTT.

V and J are TRBV5-1 and TRBJ2-2, with TRBD1 matching over 10 bases. J lost 7 bases, V lost 4 bases, and 13 bases had no gene match. The CDR3 spans 17 residues. The germline V gene encodes CDR1 SGHRS and CDR2 YFSETQ. CDR3 coding DNA: TGCGCCAGCAGCCTCCCGACAGGGGGCTTTTACGGCGGGGAGCTGTTTTTT. Encoded protein: CASSLPTGGFYGGELFF.

The chain uses TRBV7-6 and TRBJ1-4, with a possible D match to TRBD1 (6 bases). With 5 bases removed from V and 8 bases from J, the gap between germline ends came to 12 bases. CDR3 length: 13 residues. Germline CDR1 reads SGHVS; CDR2 reads FNYEAQ. The CDR3: CASSKQGTEKLFF. The DNA of the CDR3 is TGTGCCAGCAGCAAACAGGGAACCGAAAAACTGTTTTTT.

A remark on this clone: Other DNA sequences within the sample encode an identical CDR3. The rearrangement uses TRBV20-1 and TRBJ1-3; D not resolved. CDR1 is DFQATT, CDR2 SNEGSKA, per germline (reference sequence). V was cut by 4 bases and J by 1 base, with 2 bases left in between. This CDR3 has 11 amino acids. Here the CDR3 reads CSATSGNTIYF. In nucleotides, the CDR3 is TGCAGTGCTACTTCTGGAAACACCATATATTTT.

This chain connects TRBV7-3 to TRBJ2-3; the match to TRBD2 covers 10 bases. Per germline, CDR1 SGHTA and CDR2 FQGTGA. CDR3 length: 16 amino acids. V was pared by 3 bases and J by 0 bases, with 3 bases of the junction left unmatched. Written as DNA, the CDR3 is TGTGCCAGCAGCTTGATTAGCGGGGGGAGCACAGATACGCAGTATTTT. The encoded protein is CASSLISGGSTDTQYF.

This clone was observed once. The genes are TRBV18 and TRBJ2-3; 12 positions agree with TRBD2. There are 16 residues in the CDR3. The V and J ends lost 0 bases and 6 bases, in that order; junction bases with no gene match: 4. In germline, CDR1 is KGHSH, CDR2 LQKENI. CDR3 bases: TGTGCCAGCTCACCACCCGGGACTAGCGGGCAGGATACGCAGTATTTT. Encoded protein: CASSPPGTSGQDTQYF.

The chain uses TRBV10-3 and TRBJ2-1; D unresolved. V lost 4 bases and J 7 bases, leaving 11 bases between the germline ends. The CDR3 spans 13 residues. The V gene's germline CDR1 is ENHRY and CDR2 SYGVKD. CDR3 loop: CAISVGIANEQFF. Written as DNA, the CDR3 is TGTGCCATCAGTGTGGGGATAGCAAATGAGCAGTTCTTC.